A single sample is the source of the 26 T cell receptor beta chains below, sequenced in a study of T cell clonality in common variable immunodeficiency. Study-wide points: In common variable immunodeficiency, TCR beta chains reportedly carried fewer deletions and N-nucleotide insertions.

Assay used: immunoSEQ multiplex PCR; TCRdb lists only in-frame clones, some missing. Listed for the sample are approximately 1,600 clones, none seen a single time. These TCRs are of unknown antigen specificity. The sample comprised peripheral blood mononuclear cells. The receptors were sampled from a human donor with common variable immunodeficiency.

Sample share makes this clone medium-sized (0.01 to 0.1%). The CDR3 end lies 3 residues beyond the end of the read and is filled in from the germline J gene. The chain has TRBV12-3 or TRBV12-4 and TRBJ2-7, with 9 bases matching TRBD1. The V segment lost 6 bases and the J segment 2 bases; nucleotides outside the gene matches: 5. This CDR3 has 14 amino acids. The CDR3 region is CASRNRDRAYEQYF. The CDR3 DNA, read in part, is TGTGCCAGCAGGAACCGGGACAGGGCCTACGAG.

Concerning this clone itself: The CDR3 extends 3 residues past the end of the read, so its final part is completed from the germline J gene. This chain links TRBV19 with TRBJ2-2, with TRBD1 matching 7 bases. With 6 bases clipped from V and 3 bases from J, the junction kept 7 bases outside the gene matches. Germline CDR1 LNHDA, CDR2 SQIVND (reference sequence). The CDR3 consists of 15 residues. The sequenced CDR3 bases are TGTGCCAGTAGAAAACAGGGGTCCTACACCGGGGAG. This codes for CASRKQGSYTGE. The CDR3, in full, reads CASRKQGSYTGELFF.

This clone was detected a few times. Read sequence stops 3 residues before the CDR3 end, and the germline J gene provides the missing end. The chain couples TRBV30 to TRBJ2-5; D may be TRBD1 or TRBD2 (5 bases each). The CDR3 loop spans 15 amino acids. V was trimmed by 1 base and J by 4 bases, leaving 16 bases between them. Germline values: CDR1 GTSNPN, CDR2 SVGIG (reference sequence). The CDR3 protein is CAWSALRGEGETQYF. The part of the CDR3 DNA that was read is TGTGCCTGGAGTGCCCTCCGAGGGGAAGGAGAGACC.

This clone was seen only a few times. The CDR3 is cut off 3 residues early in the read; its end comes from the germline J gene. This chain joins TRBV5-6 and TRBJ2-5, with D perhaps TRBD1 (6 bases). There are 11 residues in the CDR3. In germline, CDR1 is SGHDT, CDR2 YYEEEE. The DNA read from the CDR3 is TGTGCCAGCAGCACCGGGACAACC. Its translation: CASSTGTT. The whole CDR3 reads CASSTGTTQYF.

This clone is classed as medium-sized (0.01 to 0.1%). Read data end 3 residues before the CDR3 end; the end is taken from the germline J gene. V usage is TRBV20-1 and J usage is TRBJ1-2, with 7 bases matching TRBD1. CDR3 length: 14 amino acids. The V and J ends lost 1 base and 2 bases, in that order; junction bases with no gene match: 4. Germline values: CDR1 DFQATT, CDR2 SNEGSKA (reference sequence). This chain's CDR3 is CSARGQGENYGYTF. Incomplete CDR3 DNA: TGCAGTGCTAGAGGACAGGGAGAAAACTATGGC.

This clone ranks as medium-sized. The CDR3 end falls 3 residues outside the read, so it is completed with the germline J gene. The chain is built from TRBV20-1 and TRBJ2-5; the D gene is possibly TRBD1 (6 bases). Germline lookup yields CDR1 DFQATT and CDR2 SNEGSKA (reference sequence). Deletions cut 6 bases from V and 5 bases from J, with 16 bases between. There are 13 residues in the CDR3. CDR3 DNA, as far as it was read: TGCAGTGCCCTAAGTCAGGGGCTGGAGACC. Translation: CSALSQGLET. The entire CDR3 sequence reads CSALSQGLETQYF.

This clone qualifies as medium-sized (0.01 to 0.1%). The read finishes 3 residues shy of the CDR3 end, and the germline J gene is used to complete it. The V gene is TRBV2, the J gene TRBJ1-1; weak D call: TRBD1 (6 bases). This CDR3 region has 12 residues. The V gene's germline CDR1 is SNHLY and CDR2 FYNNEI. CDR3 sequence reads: CASSAIQGGAFF. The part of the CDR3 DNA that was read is TGTGCCAGCAGTGCAATACAGGGAGGA.

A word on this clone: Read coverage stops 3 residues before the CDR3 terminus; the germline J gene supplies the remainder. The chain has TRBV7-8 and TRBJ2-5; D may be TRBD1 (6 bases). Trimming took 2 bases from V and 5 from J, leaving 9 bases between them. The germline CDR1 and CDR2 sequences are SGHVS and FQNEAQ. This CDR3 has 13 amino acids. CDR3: CASSLTGKETQYF. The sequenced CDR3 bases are TGTGCCAGCAGCTTAACAGGGAAGGAGACC.

This CDR3 reads CASSPGLAEDTQYF. The part of the CDR3 DNA that was read is TGTGCCAGCAGCCCCGGACTAGCGGAAGATACG. The chain carries TRBV7-9 and TRBJ2-3; TRBD2 aligns across 10 bases. The read is 3 residues too short to cover the CDR3 end, so that end is filled in from the germline J gene. Looked up from germline, CDR1 is SEHNR and CDR2 is FQNEAQ (reference sequence). The CDR3 sequence is 14 residues long. Trimming removed 5 bases from V and 5 bases from J; junction bases left unmatched: 4. The variable domain in full, completed from reference TRBV7-9 and TRBJ2-3, reads DTGVSQNPRHKITKRGQNVTFRCDPISEHNRLYWYRQTLGQGPEFLTYFQNEAQLEKSRLLSDRFSAERPKGSFSTLEIQRTEQGDSAMYLCASSPGLAEDTQYFGPGTRLTVL.

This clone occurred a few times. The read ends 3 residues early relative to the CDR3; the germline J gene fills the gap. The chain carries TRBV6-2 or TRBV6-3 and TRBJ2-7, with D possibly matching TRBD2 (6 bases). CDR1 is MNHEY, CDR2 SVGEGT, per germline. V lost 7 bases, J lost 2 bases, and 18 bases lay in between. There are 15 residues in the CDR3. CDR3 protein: CASNPPGLGTYEQYF. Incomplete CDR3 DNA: TGTGCCAGCAATCCGCCGGGACTGGGAACCTACGAG.

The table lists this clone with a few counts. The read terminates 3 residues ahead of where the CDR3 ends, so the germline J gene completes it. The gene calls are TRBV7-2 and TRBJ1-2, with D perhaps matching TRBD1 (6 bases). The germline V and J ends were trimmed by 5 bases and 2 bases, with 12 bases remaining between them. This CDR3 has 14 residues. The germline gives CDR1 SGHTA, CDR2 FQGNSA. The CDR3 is CASSVDRLNYGYTF. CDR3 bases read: TGTGCCAGCAGCGTCGACAGGCTCAACTATGGC.

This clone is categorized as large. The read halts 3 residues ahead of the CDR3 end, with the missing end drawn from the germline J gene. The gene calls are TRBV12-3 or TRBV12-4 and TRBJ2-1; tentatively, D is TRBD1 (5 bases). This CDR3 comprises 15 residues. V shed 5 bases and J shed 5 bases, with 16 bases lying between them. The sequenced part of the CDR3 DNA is TGTGCCAGCAGTCCCCGAAGGGGAACAAACAATGAG. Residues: CASSPRRGTNNE. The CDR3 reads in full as CASSPRRGTNNEQFF.

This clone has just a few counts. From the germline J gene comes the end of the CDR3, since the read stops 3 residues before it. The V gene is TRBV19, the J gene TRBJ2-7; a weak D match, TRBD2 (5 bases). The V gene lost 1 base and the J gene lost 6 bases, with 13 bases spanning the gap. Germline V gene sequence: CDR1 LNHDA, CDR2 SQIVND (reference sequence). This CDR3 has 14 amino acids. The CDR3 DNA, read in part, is TGTGCCAGTAGTATAGGGAAACGAGGACTCGAG. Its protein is CASSIGKRGLE. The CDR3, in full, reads CASSIGKRGLEQYF.

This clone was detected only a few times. The covered CDR3 bases are TGTGCCAGCTCACCACGCCCCAGTACCTACGAG. Amino acids: CASSPRPSTYE. The whole CDR3 protein reads CASSPRPSTYEQYF. The chain combines TRBV18 with TRBJ2-7; D not resolved. Read data end 3 residues before the CDR3 end; the end is taken from the germline J gene. CDR1 KGHSH and CDR2 LQKENI come from the germline V gene. V was pared by 1 base and J by 2 bases, with 9 bases between. The CDR3 is 14 residues long. Using reference TRBV18 and TRBJ2-7 for the parts outside the CDR3, the full variable domain is NAGVMQNPRHLVRRRGQEARLRCSPMKGHSHVYWYRQLPEEGLKFMVYLQKENIIDESGMPKERFSAEFPKEGPSILRIQQVVRGDSAAYFCASSPRPSTYEQYFGPGTRLTVT.

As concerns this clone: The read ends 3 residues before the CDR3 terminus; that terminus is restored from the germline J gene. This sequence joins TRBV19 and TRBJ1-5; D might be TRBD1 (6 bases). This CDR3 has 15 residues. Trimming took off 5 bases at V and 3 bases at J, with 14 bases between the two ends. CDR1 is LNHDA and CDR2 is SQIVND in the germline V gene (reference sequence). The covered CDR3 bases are TGTGCCAGTAGTCCAGGTAGACAGGCCAATCAGCCC. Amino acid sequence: CASSPGRQANQP. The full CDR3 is CASSPGRQANQPQHF. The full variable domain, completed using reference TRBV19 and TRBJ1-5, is DGGITQSPKYLFRKEGQNVTLSCEQNLNHDAMYWYRQDPGQGLRLIYYSQIVNDFQKGDIAEGYSVSREKKESFPLTVTSAQKNPTAFYLCASSPGRQANQPQHFGDGTRLSIL.

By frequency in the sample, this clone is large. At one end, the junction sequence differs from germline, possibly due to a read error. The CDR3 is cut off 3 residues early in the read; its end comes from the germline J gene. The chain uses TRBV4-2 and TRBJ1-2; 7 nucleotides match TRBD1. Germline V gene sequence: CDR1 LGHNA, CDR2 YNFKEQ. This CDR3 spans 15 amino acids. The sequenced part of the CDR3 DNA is TGCGCCAGCAGCCAAGATCTCTCGACAGGGAGGGGC. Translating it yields CASSQDLSTGRG. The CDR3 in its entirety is CASSQDLSTGRGYTF.

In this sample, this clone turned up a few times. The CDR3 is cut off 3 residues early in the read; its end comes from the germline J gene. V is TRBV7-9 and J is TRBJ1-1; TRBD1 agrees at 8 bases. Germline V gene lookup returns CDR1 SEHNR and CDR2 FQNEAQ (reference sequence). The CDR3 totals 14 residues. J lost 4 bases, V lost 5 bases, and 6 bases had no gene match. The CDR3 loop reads CASSTDRGVTEAFF. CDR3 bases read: TGTGCCAGCAGCACCGACAGGGGAGTCACTGAA.

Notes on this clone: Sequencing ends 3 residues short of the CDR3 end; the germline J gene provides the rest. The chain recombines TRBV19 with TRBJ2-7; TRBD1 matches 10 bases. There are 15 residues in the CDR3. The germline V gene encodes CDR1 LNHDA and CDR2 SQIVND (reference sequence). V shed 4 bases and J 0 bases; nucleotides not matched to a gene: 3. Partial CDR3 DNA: TGTGCCAGTAGTAGGGGACAGGGGTCCTCCTACGAG. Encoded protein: CASSRGQGSSYE. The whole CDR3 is CASSRGQGSSYEQYF.

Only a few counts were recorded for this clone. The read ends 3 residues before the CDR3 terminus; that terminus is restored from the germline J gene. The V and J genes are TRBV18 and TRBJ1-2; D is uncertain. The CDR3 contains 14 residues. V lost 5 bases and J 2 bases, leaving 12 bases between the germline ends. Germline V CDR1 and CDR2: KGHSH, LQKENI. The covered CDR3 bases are TGTGCCAGCTCATCTCCGACTGCCAACTATGGC. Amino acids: CASSSPTANYG. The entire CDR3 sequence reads CASSSPTANYGYTF.

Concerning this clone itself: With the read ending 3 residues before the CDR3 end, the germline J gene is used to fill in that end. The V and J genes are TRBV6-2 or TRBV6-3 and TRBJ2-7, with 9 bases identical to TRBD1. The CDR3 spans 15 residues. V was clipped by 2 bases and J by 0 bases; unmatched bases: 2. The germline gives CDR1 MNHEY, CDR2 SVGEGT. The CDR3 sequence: CASSYGQGSSYEQYF. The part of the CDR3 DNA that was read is TGTGCCAGCAGTTACGGACAGGGGAGCTCCTACGAG.

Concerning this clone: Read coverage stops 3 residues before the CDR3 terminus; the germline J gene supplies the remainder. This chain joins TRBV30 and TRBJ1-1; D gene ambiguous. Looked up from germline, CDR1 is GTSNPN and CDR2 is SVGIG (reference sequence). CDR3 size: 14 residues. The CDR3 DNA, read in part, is TGTGCCTGGAGTGTGCGGGGTAGGGCCTACAAA. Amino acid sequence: CAWSVRGRAYK. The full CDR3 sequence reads CAWSVRGRAYKAFF.

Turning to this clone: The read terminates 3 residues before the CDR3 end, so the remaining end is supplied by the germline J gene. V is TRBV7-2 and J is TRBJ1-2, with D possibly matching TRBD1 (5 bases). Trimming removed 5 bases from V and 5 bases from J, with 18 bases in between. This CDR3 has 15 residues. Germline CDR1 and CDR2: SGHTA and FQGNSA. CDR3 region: CASSTGSGYQYGYTF. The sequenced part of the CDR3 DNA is TGTGCCAGCAGCACAGGATCCGGATACCAATATGGC.

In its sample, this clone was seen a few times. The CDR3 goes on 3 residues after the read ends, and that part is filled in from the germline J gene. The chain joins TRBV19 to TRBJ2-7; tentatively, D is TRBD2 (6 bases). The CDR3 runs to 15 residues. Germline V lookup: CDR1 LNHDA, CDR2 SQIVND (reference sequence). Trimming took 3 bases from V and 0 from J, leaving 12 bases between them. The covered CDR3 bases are TGTGCCAGTAGTATTAGTTCTAGCGTCTCCTACGAG. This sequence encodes CASSISSSVSYE. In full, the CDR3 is CASSISSSVSYEQYF. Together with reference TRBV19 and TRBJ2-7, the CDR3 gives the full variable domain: DGGITQSPKYLFRKEGQNVTLSCEQNLNHDAMYWYRQDPGQGLRLIYYSQIVNDFQKGDIAEGYSVSREKKESFPLTVTSAQKNPTAFYLCASSISSSVSYEQYFGPGTRLTVT.

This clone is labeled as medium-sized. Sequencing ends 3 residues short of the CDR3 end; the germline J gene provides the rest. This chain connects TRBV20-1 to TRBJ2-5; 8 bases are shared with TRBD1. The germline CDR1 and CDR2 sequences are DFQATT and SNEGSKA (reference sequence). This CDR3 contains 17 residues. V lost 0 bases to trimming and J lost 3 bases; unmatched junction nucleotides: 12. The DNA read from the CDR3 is TGCAGTGCTAGAGATGGAACGGGACAGGAGTGGGAAGAGACC. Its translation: CSARDGTGQEWEET. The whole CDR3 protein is CSARDGTGQEWEETQYF.

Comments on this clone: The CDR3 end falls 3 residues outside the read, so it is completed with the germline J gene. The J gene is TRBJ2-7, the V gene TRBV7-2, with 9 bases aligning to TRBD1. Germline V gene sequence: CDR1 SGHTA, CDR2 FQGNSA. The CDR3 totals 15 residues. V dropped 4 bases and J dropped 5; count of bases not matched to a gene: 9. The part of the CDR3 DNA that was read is TGTGCCAGCAGCTCTACGGACAGGGGCTTAGACGAG. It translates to CASSSTDRGLDE. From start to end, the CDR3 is CASSSTDRGLDEQYF.

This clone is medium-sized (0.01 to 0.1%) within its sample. The CDR3 region is CASLGAQDRETQYF. The sequenced part of the CDR3 DNA is TGTGCCAGCCTGGGGGCGCAGGATCGAGAGACC. The chain recombines TRBV7-9 with TRBJ2-5; D might be TRBD1 (6 bases). Read coverage stops 3 residues before the CDR3 terminus; the germline J gene supplies the remainder. Germline loops: CDR1 SEHNR, CDR2 FQNEAQ (reference sequence). Trimming left V 8 bases short and J 4 bases short, with 17 bases between. The length of the CDR3 is 14 residues.